The TCR beta chain described here comes from a study of T cell responses to AZD1222 COVID-19 vaccine. Only in-frame clones appear in the TCRdb table, and some are missing; sequencing was by immunoSEQ multiplex PCR. The sample lists approximately 89,000 clones; over 80% were seen once. Study-level results: Mostly white British, mostly female donors; authors suggested clonal diversity may be underestimated. Nearly half of spike-specific TCRs reportedly target unmutated variant regions.

It was second doses at about 4 or about 12 weeks that were pooled. Turning to this clone: What it binds is not known.

The length of the CDR3 is 15 residues. Trimming removed 6 bases from V and 1 base from J, with 15 bases in between. Germline values: CDR1 MDHEN, CDR2 SYDVKM. The sequencing used peripheral blood, collected 28 days after the second AZD1222 dose. This receptor was identified in an adult who received the AZD1222 COVID-19 vaccine. The chain uses TRBV28 and TRBJ1-2, with a tentative D call TRBD1 (5 bases). CDR3 in amino acids: CASRTGGGSNYGYTF. The DNA of the CDR3 is TGTGCCAGCAGGACCGGGGGGGGAAGTAACTATGGCTACACCTTC.